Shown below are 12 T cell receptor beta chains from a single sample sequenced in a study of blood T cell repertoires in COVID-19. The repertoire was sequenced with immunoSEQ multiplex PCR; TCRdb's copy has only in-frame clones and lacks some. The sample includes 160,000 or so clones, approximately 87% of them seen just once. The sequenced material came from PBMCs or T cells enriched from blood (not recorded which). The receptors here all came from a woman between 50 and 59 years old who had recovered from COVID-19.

CDR3 in DNA: TGTGCCAGCAGCTGGGGGCCCTCCTACGAGCAGTACTTC. Translated: CASSWGPSYEQYF. This rearrangement joins TRBV7-3 to TRBJ2-7, with D possibly matching TRBD1 (6 bases). In germline, CDR1 is SGHTA, CDR2 FQGTGA. Trimming removed 4 bases at V and 0 bases at J, with 7 bases between. The CDR3 length is 13 residues.

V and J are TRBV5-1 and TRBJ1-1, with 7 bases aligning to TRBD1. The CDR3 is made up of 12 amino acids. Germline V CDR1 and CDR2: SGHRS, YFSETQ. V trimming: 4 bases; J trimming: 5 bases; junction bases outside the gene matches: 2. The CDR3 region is CASSPGGTEAFF. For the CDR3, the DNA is TGCGCCAGCAGCCCAGGGGGAACTGAAGCTTTCTTT.

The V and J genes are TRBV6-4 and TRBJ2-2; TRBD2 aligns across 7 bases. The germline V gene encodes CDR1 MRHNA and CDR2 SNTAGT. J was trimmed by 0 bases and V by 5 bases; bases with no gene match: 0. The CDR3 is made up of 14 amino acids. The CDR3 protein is CASSSGANTGELFF. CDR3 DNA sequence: TGTGCCAGCAGTAGCGGGGCGAACACCGGGGAGCTGTTTTTT.

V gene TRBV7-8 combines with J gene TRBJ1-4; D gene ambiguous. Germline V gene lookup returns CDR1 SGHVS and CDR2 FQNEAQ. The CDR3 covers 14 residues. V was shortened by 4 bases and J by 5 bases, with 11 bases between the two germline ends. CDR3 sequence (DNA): TGTGCCAGCAGCTCCAAAGGACTCAATGAAAAACTGTTTTTT. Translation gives CASSSKGLNEKLFF.

The CDR3 DNA is TGTGCCATCAGCGGCACAGGGGGCCAAGAGACCCAGTACTTC. It yields the protein CAISGTGGQETQYF. The chain combines TRBV10-3 with TRBJ2-5, with 8 nucleotides matching TRBD1. Trimming removed 6 bases from V and 1 base from J; junction bases left unmatched: 4. CDR1 is ENHRY, CDR2 SYGVKD, per germline. CDR3 size: 14 residues.

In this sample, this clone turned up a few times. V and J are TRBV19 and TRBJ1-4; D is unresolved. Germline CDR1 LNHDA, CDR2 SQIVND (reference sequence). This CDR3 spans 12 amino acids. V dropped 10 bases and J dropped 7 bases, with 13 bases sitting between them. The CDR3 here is CATSRESEKLFF. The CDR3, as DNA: TGTGCCACCAGTAGGGAGAGTGAAAAACTGTTTTTT.

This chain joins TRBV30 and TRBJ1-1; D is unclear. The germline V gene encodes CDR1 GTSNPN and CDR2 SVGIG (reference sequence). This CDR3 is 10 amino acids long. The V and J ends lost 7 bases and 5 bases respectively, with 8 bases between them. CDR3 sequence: CAFGRTEAFF. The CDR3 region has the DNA TGTGCCTTTGGGAGAACTGAAGCTTTCTTT.

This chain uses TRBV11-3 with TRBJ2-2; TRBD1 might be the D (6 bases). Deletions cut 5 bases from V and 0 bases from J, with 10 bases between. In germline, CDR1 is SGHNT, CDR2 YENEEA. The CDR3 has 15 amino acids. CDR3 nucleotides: TGTGCCAGCAGCCCCAGGGGCTCGAACACCGGGGAGCTGTTTTTT. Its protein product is CASSPRGSNTGELFF.

The CDR3 reads CASSLRPQETQYF. Written as DNA, the CDR3 is TGTGCCAGCAGCTTAAGGCCTCAAGAGACCCAGTACTTC. The gene calls are TRBV7-3 and TRBJ2-5, with D unclear. Germline-derived CDR1 and CDR2 are SGHTA and FQGTGA. V lost 1 base, J lost 2 bases, and 5 bases lay in between. The CDR3 contains 13 residues. Combining the CDR3 with reference TRBV7-3 and TRBJ2-5 gives the whole variable domain GAGVSQTPSNKVTEKGKYVELRCDPISGHTALYWYRQSLGQGPEFLIYFQGTGAADDSGLPNDRFFAVRPEGSVSTLKIQRTERGDSAVYLCASSLRPQETQYFGPGTRLLVL.

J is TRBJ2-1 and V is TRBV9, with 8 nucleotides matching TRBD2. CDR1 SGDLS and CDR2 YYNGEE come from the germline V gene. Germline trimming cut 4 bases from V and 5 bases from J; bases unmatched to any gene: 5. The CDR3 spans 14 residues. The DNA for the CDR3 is TGTGCCAGCAGCACGGGGGGGCCCGACAATGAGCAGTTCTTC. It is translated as CASSTGGPDNEQFF.

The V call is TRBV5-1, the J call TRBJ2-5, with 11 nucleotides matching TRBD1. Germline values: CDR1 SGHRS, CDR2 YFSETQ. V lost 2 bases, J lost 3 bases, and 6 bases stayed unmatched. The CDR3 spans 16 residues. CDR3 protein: CASSLGQGAGKETQYF. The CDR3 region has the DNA TGCGCCAGCAGCTTAGGACAGGGGGCGGGAAAAGAGACCCAGTACTTC.

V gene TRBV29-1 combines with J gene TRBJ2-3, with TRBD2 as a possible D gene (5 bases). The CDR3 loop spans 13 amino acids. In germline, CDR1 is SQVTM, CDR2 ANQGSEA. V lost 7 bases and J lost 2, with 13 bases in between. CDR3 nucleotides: TGCAGCGGGAACGGACTTATCACAGATACGCAGTATTTT. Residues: CSGNGLITDTQYF.